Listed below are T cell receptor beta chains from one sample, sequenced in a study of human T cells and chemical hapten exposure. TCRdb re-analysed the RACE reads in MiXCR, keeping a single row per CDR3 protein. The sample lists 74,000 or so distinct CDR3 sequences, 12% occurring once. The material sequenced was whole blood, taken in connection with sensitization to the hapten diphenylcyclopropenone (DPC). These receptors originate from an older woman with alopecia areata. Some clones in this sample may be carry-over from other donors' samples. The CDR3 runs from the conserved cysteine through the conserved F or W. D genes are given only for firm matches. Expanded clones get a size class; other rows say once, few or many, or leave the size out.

TGTGCCACCGGGACAGGGAGAACCTTC CATGTGRTF 9 TRBJ1-2 TRBD1 - TRBV15
TGTGCCAGCAGTGAAATGGGGGGAGCCCAAGAGACCCAGTACTTC CASSEMGGAQETQYF 15 TRBJ2-5 - - TRBV2
TGTGCCAGCCCGATCCCCGGGACAGGCGACTCTGGGGCCAACGTCCTGACTTTC CASPIPGTGDSGANVLTF 18 TRBJ2-6 TRBD1 few TRBV2
TGTGCCTGGGGGGAGACAGGGGTGCAGCCCCAGCATTTT CAWGETGVQPQHF 13 TRBJ1-5 TRBD1 many TRBV30
TGTGCCAGCAGCTTAGGCTGGGACACTGAAGCTTTCTTT CASSLGWDTEAFF 13 TRBJ1-1 - many TRBV11-2
TGCGCCAGCAGCCGCGAAAAAAGAGAGACCCAGTACTTC CASSREKRETQYF 13 TRBJ2-5 - - TRBV5-1
TGTGCCACCATGTTCTGGGGTCTCCCCCTCAACCCGGACAGTTACCTCTCTGGAAACACCATATATTTT CATMFWGLPLNPDSYLSGNTIYF 23 TRBJ1-3 - few TRBV12-3/TRBV12-4
TGTGCCAGCCGGACTCGGGGATCCGGCCCCTACGAGCAGTACTTC CASRTRGSGPYEQYF 15 TRBJ2-7 - few TRBV6-1
TGCGCCAGCAGCTTTGGGACTAGCGTTACGCAGTATTTT CASSFGTSVTQYF 13 TRBJ2-3 TRBD2 few TRBV4-1
TGTGCCAGCAGTTACCCCCGGGACAGGAGCTCCTATAATTCACCCCTCCACTTT CASSYPRDRSSYNSPLHF 18 TRBJ1-6 TRBD1 few TRBV6-6
TGCGCCAGCAGTGAGAGACCGGGGGCTACCTACAATGAGCAGTTCTTC CASSERPGATYNEQFF 16 TRBJ2-1 - many TRBV10-2
TGTGCCAGCTCACCAGTTGGGACAGGGAGAGGGGCCAACGTCCTGACTTTC CASSPVGTGRGANVLTF 17 TRBJ2-6 TRBD1 - TRBV18
TGTGCCAGCAGCTTAGAGGGAAGAGGTAATAATTCACCCCTCCACTTT CASSLEGRGNNSPLHF 16 TRBJ1-6 - many TRBV7-6
TGTGCCAGCAGCCAACTCCGGGGCACTGAAGCTTTCTTT CASSQLRGTEAFF 13 TRBJ1-1 - many TRBV3-1
TGCGCCAGCAGCTTGGTCTCCGCAGGGAAGAACACTGAAGCTTTCTTT CASSLVSAGKNTEAFF 16 TRBJ1-1 - many TRBV5-1
TGTGCCAGCAGCCAAACTTCCAGGGGTGGGAATGAGCAGTTCTTC CASSQTSRGGNEQFF 15 TRBJ2-1 - few TRBV7-2
TGCAGTGCAGAGGACAGGCTAAACTATGGCTACACCTTC CSAEDRLNYGYTF 13 TRBJ1-2 TRBD1 many TRBV20-1
TGTGCCAGCAGTGACTTCGATACGCAGTATTTT CASSDFDTQYF 11 TRBJ2-3 - - TRBV2
TGTGCCAGCAGTCTACAGGGGGCGGAGAACACTGAAGCTTTCTTT CASSLQGAENTEAFF 15 TRBJ1-1 TRBD1 many TRBV2
TGTGCCAGCAGCTTGTCCACAGGGTACGACGGCTACACCTTC CASSLSTGYDGYTF 14 TRBJ1-2 - few TRBV7-2
TGCGCCAGCAGCTTCGTATCAGGGGAAGGTCCCGAGCAGTACTTC CASSFVSGEGPEQYF 15 TRBJ2-7 - - TRBV5-1
TGCGCCAGCAAAAACCCGACCGACAACTATGGCTACACCTTC CASKNPTDNYGYTF 14 TRBJ1-2 - many TRBV10-1
TGCAGCGTTGAGGTCAACAGGGAAACTGAAGCTTTCTTT CSVEVNRETEAFF 13 TRBJ1-1 - - TRBV29-1